This T cell receptor (beta chain) was profiled in a study of blood T cell repertoires in COVID-19. The wider study: Sites in the United States, Italy and Spain provided acute and convalescent COVID-19 samples. Nucleic acid was either cDNA or gDNA, and it came from T cells, B-cell-depleted T cells, or PBMCs.

The table came from immunoSEQ multiplex PCR; TCRdb's copy has only in-frame clones and leaves some out. Of roughly 110,000 clones in the sample, roughly 84% are singletons; the top ten hold 6.5% to 10%. The CDR3 length is 13 residues. Germline V gives CDR1 SGHTA, CDR2 FQGTGA. Trimming took 3 bases from V and 4 from J, leaving 9 bases between them. This TCR was recovered from a woman aged 70-85 years who had recovered from COVID-19. The chain couples TRBV7-3 to TRBJ2-5, with D unresolved. The specimen sequenced was peripheral blood. In nucleotides, the CDR3 is TGTGCCAGCAGCTTTGGCCGGAGAGAGACCCAGTACTTC. This gives the protein CASSFGRRETQYF.